Listed below are T cell receptor beta chains from one sample, sequenced in a study of early T cells in non-severe SARS-CoV-2 infection. TCRdb used MiXCR to reprocess the 5' RACE reads, holding one entry per CDR3 protein. In the table there are approximately 45,000 distinct CDR3 sequences, roughly a tenth of which are singletons. The sequenced sample consisted of whole blood. Source of these receptors: an adult who was a healthcare worker with PCR-confirmed SARS-CoV-2 infection or an uninfected control (not recorded which). The CDR3 runs from the conserved cysteine through the conserved F or W. The D gene is left open where the match is weak. Part of the rows lack a size; the others show once, few, many or a class for expanded clones.

d_gene	v_gene	abundance	CDR3aa
NA	TRBV20-1	NA	CSARVGGRPGSALHF
NA	TRBV12-3/TRBV12-4	NA	CASGRQDVNYGYTF
NA	TRBV7-2	NA	CASSFSGVPHF
NA	TRBV29-1	few	CSVAIGVTDTQYF
TRBD1	TRBV13	many	CASSPWTGGTQYF
TRBD2	TRBV7-2	few	CASSLGLAGRFTDTQYF
NA	TRBV28	NA	CASSLWANNQPQHF
TRBD1	TRBV12-3/TRBV12-4	many	CASTGDRVGYTF
NA	TRBV5-4	few	CASSLEMAEFYGYTF
NA	TRBV5-1	NA	CASSFDQETQYF
NA	TRBV5-4	many	CASSLGAGTDTQYF
TRBD1	TRBV7-2	many	CASSSTIGGQATIYF
NA	TRBV7-9	NA	CASSPEGTYNEQYF
NA	TRBV13	NA	CASSDRRGGELRTQYF
TRBD1	TRBV7-6	few	CASSPGTGRGELFF
NA	TRBV9	few	CASSVGRPPEKLFF
NA	TRBV6-6	many	CASSYSTGSGFEQYF
NA	TRBV18	medium-sized	CASSRMGDTLPYGYTF
TRBD2	TRBV7-2	NA	CASSLASGGGETQYF
NA	TRBV6-6	few	CASSYSNTDQPQHF
NA	TRBV5-1	few	CASSATGPNIQYF
NA	TRBV7-2	many	CASSQEGGIGNTIYF
NA	TRBV7-3	few	CASSLDSRNIQYF
NA	TRBV7-6	NA	CASSLVGYNNSPLHF
NA	TRBV5-1	NA	CASSLFIGELFF
TRBD1	TRBV5-4	few	CASSLDRGQNEQFF
NA	TRBV7-2	many	CASSLRGEYGYTF
NA	TRBV11-2	NA	CASSLVAYNEQFF
TRBD1	TRBV6-2/TRBV6-3	NA	CASRLQGQGAYEQYF
TRBD1	TRBV7-9	many	CASSLDRTGKTEAFF
NA	TRBV7-9	many	CASSLLSGGQETQYF
NA	TRBV4-3	NA	CASSQEGGVYNEQFF
NA	TRBV4-3	many	CASSPYHGKANEKLFF
NA	TRBV5-6	many	CASSLRQGREQYF
NA	TRBV29-1	NA	CSVGPANYGYTF
TRBD1	TRBV25-1	few	CASSARGTGLTGELFF
NA	TRBV24-1	NA	CATSDSRSGTNVLTF
NA	TRBV2	many	CASGGSNYNSPLHF
TRBD1	TRBV11-2	NA	CASSDGTGYNEQFF
TRBD2	TRBV4-3	many	CASSQGTGTIEYTGELFF
NA	TRBV2	NA	CASSERWGQYF
NA	TRBV11-2	many	CASSLDLGSSYNEQFF
NA	TRBV6-5	many	CASCIRREPGANVLTF
NA	TRBV7-2	NA	CASSLAAVSYEQYF
NA	TRBV5-1	many	CASSPGSWPGNQNIQYF
TRBD1	TRBV6-5	many	CASSRSGGREKLFF
NA	TRBV5-6	many	CASSRPGDSFFEKLFF